In its sample, the clone carrying this T cell receptor (beta chain) was seen many times. The antigen is not known. The data stem from a study of tumor and adjacent non-tumor tissue in lung cancer. About the research overall: The patients, roughly 9 men and 5 or 6 women, were roughly 30 to 80 with stage I to III disease. Study observations and caveats: In normal lung, the top 100 clones were significantly more dominant than in tumor. Compared with tumor, normal lung showed significantly lower TCR diversity.

CDR1 and CDR2 (germline): GTSNPN, SVGIG (reference sequence). Trimming pared 4 bases from V and 5 bases from J, leaving 17 bases between. The CDR3 loop spans 15 amino acids. The library came from three nested PCR rounds adapted from ARM-PCR protocols. From the multiplex PCR reads, TCRdb called clonotypes with MiXCR, one entry per CDR3 protein. The sample has about 66,000 distinct CDR3 sequences; around four fifths are singletons. RNA was extracted from bulk tissue without any cell sorting. What was sequenced was lung tumor tissue. The TCR originated in a man aged 60 to 69 with non-small cell lung cancer. The V gene is TRBV30, the J gene TRBJ2-2; D could derive from TRBD1 or TRBD2 (6 bases each). In nucleotides, the CDR3 is TGTGCCTGGATAGGAGGGGGGACCGAAACCGGGGAGCTGTTTTTT. It translates to CAWIGGGTETGELFF.